The 17 T cell receptor beta chains reported below all come from one sample, sequenced in a study of T cell responses to AZD1222 COVID-19 vaccine (TCRdb year 2021). The sample's time point label, decoded: baseline before first vaccination. Libraries were made using the immunoSEQ multiplex PCR assay. What TCRdb holds here is the immuneACCESS table cut down to in-frame rearrangements. Part of the clones is not present; checked against another copy, under half of the missing clones reflect an unresolved V gene, and the others are unexplained. A total of about 96,000 clones appear in this sample, 90% of them only once. Approximately 25% of the sample comes from the top ten. The specimen comprised peripheral blood, sampled on day 0 of AZD1222 vaccination. These receptors were collected from an adult in good health.

V is TRBV2 and J is TRBJ1-6, with a possible D match to TRBD1 (6 bases). This CDR3 is 14 amino acids long. Per germline, CDR1 SNHLY and CDR2 FYNNEI. Trimming took off 0 bases at V and 8 bases at J, with 8 bases between the two ends. The CDR3 spells CASSEATGYSPLHF. In DNA, the CDR3 is TGTGCCAGCAGTGAAGCAACAGGGTATTCACCCCTCCACTTT. The whole variable domain, remainder taken from reference TRBV2 and TRBJ1-6, is EPEVTQTPSHQVTQMGQEVILRCVPISNHLYFYWYRQILGQKVEFLVSFYNNEISEKSEIFDDQFSVERPDGSNFTLKIRSTKLEDSAMYFCASSEATGYSPLHFGNGTRLTVT.

The chain combines TRBV7-2 with TRBJ2-7; 7 positions match TRBD2. Germline CDR1 and CDR2: SGHTA and FQGNSA. J gave up 0 bases and V 5 bases, and 10 bases lay outside the gene matches. This CDR3 comprises 16 residues. CDR3 residues: CASSPGDQRGSYEQYF. CDR3 bases: TGTGCCAGCAGCCCTGGAGACCAGCGGGGCTCCTACGAGCAGTACTTC.

This chain uses TRBV24-1 with TRBJ2-2; TRBD1 matches 10 bases. Germline V gene data show CDR1 as KGHDR and CDR2 as SFDVKD. This CDR3 contains 18 residues. V was clipped by 3 bases and J by 4 bases; unmatched bases: 10. Written as DNA, the CDR3 is TGTGCCACCAGTGATAACCCCTCCGGGACAGGGGCCACCGGGGAGCTGTTTTTT. It yields the protein CATSDNPSGTGATGELFF.

This chain joins TRBV3-1 (or the pseudogene TRBV3-2) and TRBJ2-3, with 7 bases lining up with TRBD1. CDR3 size: 14 residues. Trimming cost V 1 base and J 4 bases; bases outside gene matches: 2. Germline V gives CDR1 LGHDT, CDR2 YNNKEL (reference sequence). As DNA, the CDR3 is TGTGCCAGCAGCCAAGGCCAGGGGGCAGATACGCAGTATTTT. Its translation: CASSQGQGADTQYF.

The gene calls are TRBV11-2 and TRBJ2-7; TRBD2 aligns across 7 bases. Unmatched junction bases numbered 9, after V lost 5 bases and J lost 2 bases. CDR3 length: 15 residues. Germline loops: CDR1 SGHAT, CDR2 FQNNGV. CDR3 sequence: CASSIRGGGAYEQYF. CDR3 in DNA: TGTGCCAGCAGCATAAGGGGCGGGGGTGCCTACGAGCAGTACTTC.

This clone has more than one count but fewer than ten. This sequence joins TRBV19 and TRBJ1-1, with D possibly TRBD1 on 5 matching bases. The CDR3 runs to 15 residues. V was pared by 7 bases and J by 0 bases, with 15 bases between. Germline CDR1 reads LNHDA; CDR2 reads SQIVND (reference sequence). CDR3 amino acids: CASNGAALLNTEAFF. Written as DNA, the CDR3 is TGTGCCAGTAACGGGGCTGCGCTCCTGAACACTGAAGCTTTCTTT.

The rearrangement links TRBV5-4 to TRBJ2-7; 9 bases fit TRBD1. V lost 0 bases to trimming and J lost 6 bases; unmatched junction nucleotides: 7. The germline V gene encodes CDR1 SGHNT and CDR2 YYREEE (reference sequence). This CDR3 contains 15 residues. The CDR3 nucleotides are TGTGCCAGCAGCTTGGGAGGACAGGGGTTGTTCGAGCAGTACTTC. Encoded protein: CASSLGGQGLFEQYF. The entire variable domain, with the rest obtained from reference TRBV5-4 and TRBJ2-7, is as follows: ETGVTQSPTHLIKTRGQQVTLRCSSQSGHNTVSWYQQALGQGPQFIFQYYREEENGRGNFPPRFSGLQFPNYSSELNVNALELDDSALYLCASSLGGQGLFEQYFGPGTRLTVT.

This clone turned up a few times. This chain uses TRBV18 with TRBJ1-1, with a weak D call TRBD1 (6 bases). V lost 3 bases to trimming and J lost 4 bases, with 18 bases between them. Per germline, CDR1 KGHSH and CDR2 LQKENI. The length of the CDR3 is 16 residues. The CDR3 reads CASSPPRGAFGTEAFF. Written as DNA, the CDR3 is TGTGCCAGCTCACCCCCACGGGGGGCTTTTGGCACTGAAGCTTTCTTT.

The chain employs TRBV4-3 and TRBJ2-7; 10 bases align to TRBD1. There are 14 residues in the CDR3. Germline V gene data show CDR1 as LGHNA and CDR2 as YSLEER. J was trimmed by 2 bases and V by 4 bases; bases with no gene match: 2. In DNA form, the CDR3 reads TGCGCCAGCAGCCTTGGACAGGGGGCCTACGAGCAGTACTTC. This encodes CASSLGQGAYEQYF.

The V call is TRBV28, the J call TRBJ2-7; 9 positions agree with TRBD1. V was pared by 5 bases and J by 4 bases, with 9 bases of the junction left unmatched. The germline V gene has CDR1 MDHEN and CDR2 SYDVKM. The CDR3 has 15 residues. CDR3 region: CASSLTGTGTYEQYF. The CDR3, as DNA: TGTGCCAGCAGTCTCACCGGGACAGGGACTTACGAGCAGTACTTC.

In this sample, this clone turned up once. As DNA, the CDR3 is TGTGCCAGCAGTTACTCGGCGGGCTCCAGGGAGCAGTACTTC. Protein product: CASSYSAGSREQYF. The V and J genes are TRBV6-5 and TRBJ2-7, with D perhaps matching TRBD2 (5 bases). The CDR3 runs to 14 residues. The V end was cut by 0 bases, the J end by 7 bases, with 13 bases between. Per the germline V gene, CDR1 is MNHEY and CDR2 is SVGAGI.

The V and J genes are TRBV28 and TRBJ1-2; D gene uncertain. Deletions cut 7 bases from V and 1 base from J, with 10 bases between. This CDR3 spans 13 amino acids. Germline CDR1 is MDHEN and CDR2 is SYDVKM. The CDR3 here is CASNPRGNYGYTF. The CDR3 DNA reads as TGTGCCAGCAACCCTCGGGGTAACTATGGCTACACCTTC.

This chain links TRBV5-4 with TRBJ1-1; D may be TRBD1 (6 bases). The germline V and J ends were trimmed by 0 bases and 2 bases, with 11 bases remaining between them. Germline assignment: CDR1 SGHNT and CDR2 YYREEE (reference sequence). CDR3 length equals 15 residues. CDR3: CASSLAWGGNTEAFF. The CDR3 DNA follows: TGTGCCAGCAGCTTGGCCTGGGGGGGCAACACTGAAGCTTTCTTT.

The V gene is TRBV4-3, the J gene TRBJ1-1; 8 bases align to TRBD1. Germline V CDR1 and CDR2: LGHNA, YSLEER. The V segment lost 0 bases and the J segment 0 bases; nucleotides outside the gene matches: 3. This CDR3 is 16 amino acids long. CDR3 coding DNA: TGCGCCAGCAGCCAAGACAGGGGGCTCATGAACACTGAAGCTTTCTTT. Translation gives CASSQDRGLMNTEAFF.

The gene calls are TRBV7-2 and TRBJ1-1; D unclear. There are 13 residues in the CDR3. Germline CDR1 is SGHTA and CDR2 is FQGNSA. Trimming stripped 5 bases from V and 1 base from J, with 8 bases between. The CDR3 coding sequence is TGTGCCAGCAGCCCCCACCCGAACACTGAAGCTTTCTTT. The encoded protein is CASSPHPNTEAFF.

J is TRBJ2-3 and V is TRBV9, with D perhaps TRBD1 or TRBD2 (6 bases each). The CDR3 has 14 amino acids. CDR1 is SGDLS, CDR2 YYNGEE, per germline. The ends were cut back, 2 bases at V and 6 bases at J, with 13 bases in the middle. The CDR3 protein is CASSVGGGGDTQYF. The CDR3, as DNA: TGTGCCAGCAGCGTGGGGGGCGGCGGGGATACGCAGTATTTT.

The chain is built from TRBV6-5 and TRBJ2-5; possible D gene TRBD2, 5 bases. Germline V CDR1 and CDR2: MNHEY, SVGAGI. The CDR3 totals 15 residues. Trimming left V 5 bases short and J 5 bases short, with 18 bases between. The CDR3 reads CASSNRPGYRETQYF. The CDR3 bases are TGTGCCAGCAGTAACCGACCGGGATATAGGGAGACCCAGTACTTC.